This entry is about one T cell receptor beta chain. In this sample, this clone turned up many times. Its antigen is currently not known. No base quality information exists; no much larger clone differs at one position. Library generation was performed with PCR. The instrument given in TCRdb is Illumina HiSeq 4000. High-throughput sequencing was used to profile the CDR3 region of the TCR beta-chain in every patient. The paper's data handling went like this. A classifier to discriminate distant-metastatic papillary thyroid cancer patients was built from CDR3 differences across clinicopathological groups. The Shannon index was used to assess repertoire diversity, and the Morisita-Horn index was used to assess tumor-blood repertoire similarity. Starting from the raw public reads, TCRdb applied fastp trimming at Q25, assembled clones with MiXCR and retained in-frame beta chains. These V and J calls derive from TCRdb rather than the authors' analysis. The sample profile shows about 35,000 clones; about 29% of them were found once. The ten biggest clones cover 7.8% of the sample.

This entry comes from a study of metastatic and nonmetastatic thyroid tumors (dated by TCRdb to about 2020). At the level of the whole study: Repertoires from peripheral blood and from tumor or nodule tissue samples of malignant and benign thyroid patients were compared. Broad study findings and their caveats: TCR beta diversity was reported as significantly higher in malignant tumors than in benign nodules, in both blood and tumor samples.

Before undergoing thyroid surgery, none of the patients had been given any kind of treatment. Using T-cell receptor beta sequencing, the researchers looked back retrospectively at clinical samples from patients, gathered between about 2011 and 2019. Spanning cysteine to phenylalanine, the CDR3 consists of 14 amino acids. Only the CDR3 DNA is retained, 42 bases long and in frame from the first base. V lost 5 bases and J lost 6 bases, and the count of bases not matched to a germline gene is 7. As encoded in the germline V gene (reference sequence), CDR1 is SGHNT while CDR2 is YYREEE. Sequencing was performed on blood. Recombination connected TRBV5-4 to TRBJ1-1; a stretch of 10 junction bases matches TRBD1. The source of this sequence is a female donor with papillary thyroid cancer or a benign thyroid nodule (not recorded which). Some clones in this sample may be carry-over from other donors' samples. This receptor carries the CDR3 CASRTGGKGAEAFF. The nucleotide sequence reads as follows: TGTGCCAGCAGGACAGGGGGCAAAGGCGCTGAAGCTTTCTTT.